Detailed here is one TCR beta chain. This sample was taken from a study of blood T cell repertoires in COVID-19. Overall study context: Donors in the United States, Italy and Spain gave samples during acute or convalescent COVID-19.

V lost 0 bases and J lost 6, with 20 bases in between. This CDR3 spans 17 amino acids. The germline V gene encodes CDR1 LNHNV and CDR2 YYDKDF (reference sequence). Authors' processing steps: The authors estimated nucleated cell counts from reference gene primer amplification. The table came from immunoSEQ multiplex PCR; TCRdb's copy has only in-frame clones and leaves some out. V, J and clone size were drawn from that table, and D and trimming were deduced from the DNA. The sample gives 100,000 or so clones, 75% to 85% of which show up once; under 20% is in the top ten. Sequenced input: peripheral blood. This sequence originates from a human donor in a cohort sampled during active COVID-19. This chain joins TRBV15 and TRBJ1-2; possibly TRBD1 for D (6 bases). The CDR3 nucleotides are TGTGCCACCAGCAGAGATTTCGGGGGGCGGGCATTGAATGGCTACACCTTC. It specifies CATSRDFGGRALNGYTF.